This TCR beta chain was identified during a study of blood T cells in healthy people across ages (dated by TCRdb to the mid-2010s). A note on the overall study: In model experiments, roughly one uniquely barcoded TCR beta cDNA molecule per two T cells was captured by template switching. The study measured age-related changes in TCR beta repertoire diversity using deep sequencing normalized with unique cDNA molecular identifiers. Donors were grouped into four age groups: young (average roughly 17 years), middle-aged (39), aged (62) and long-lived (about 82). To avoid experimental bias, donors of different ages were distributed randomly across sequencing lanes. For two donors (one aged 18 to 29 and one aged 80 or older), the study analyzed two additional independent replicas of 1 million unique cDNA reads from the same blood draw. What the work shows at the level of the full study, not this receptor alone: Compared with the aged group, more naive CD4+ T cells, fewer expanded clones and increased TCR diversity were shown by the long-lived group, suggesting age selection. Because the CMV infection status of the donors was unknown, age-related changes in expanded clonotypes may potentially have been confounded. A strong correlation was found between observed TCR beta diversity and the percentage of naive T cells measured by flow cytometry. Estimates of total diversity based on one million sequenced T cells were considered lower bounds and underestimates. Observed TCR beta diversity per million T cells fell roughly linearly with age, and a significant reduction was already apparent by age approximately 40. Since profiling was done on bulk unsorted PBMCs, naive and antigen-experienced compartments could not be conclusively compared.

Concerning this clonotype: The target of this receptor is not known. No much larger clone exists at a distance of one base, and base qualities are not known.

CDR1 SGHTA and CDR2 FQGNSA are derived from the germline V gene. The CDR3 goes from the cysteine to the phenylalanine over 16 residues. The entry retains the CDR3 DNA only, 48 bases that are in frame from base 1. V loses 7 bases of germline sequence and J loses 2 bases, and the interval between the two ends is 17 bases. Receptor libraries were prepared by 5' RACE. The data were produced on an Illumina HiSeq 2500. The second PCR ran for about 6 to 12 cycles and used a J-beta primer mix along with a sample-barcoded 5' primer. A unique molecular identifier was introduced onto each TCR beta cDNA molecule by a template-switch 5' adaptor carrying 12 random nucleotides. At least 2.5 million CDR3-containing paired-end reads were obtained from each sample. First-strand cDNA was synthesized from all RNA with the Mint cDNA synthesis kit, primed by a TRBC-specific oligonucleotide. After uracil-DNA glycosylase treatment, a first 18-cycle PCR used universal primers M1SS and BC2_uni_R on all cDNA. The authors' pipeline ran thus. For normalization, 1 million high-quality reads were randomly selected from each sample, with every read carrying a distinct molecular identifier. Instead of being binned into consensus sequences, reads that shared molecular identifiers were thrown out. MiTCR, run with a Q25 quality threshold and the strictest error-elimination algorithm, handled CDR3 identification, clonotype clustering and error correction. A nonparametric unseen species model using Euler transformation provided a lower-bound estimate of total TCR beta diversity. TCRdb trimmed the raw reads at Q25, called clones with MiXCR and kept productive beta chains. For every CDR3 protein sequence, its rows merge into one entry that carries the most common genes and DNA. TCRdb's processing, not the authors', yielded these V and J calls. In all, the sample holds about 1,500,000 distinct CDR3 sequences, and around 39% of those were seen once. Roughly 7.9% of the sample belongs to the ten largest clones.

Donors were 39 systemically healthy Caucasian individuals from Russia aged roughly 6 to 100 years. Each donor gave ten milliliters of peripheral blood, collected into EDTA-treated Vacutainer tubes. Ficoll-Paque density-gradient centrifugation was used to isolate PBMCs, with at least 7 million per sample. Total RNA was extracted from PBMCs with Trizol reagent, with at least 6 micrograms obtained per sample. For every donor, flow cytometry on a PBMC aliquot measured the percentage of naive CD45RAhigh/CD27high T cells. This receptor was identified in a woman aged 18-29 years in good health. This chain joins TRBV7-2 to TRBJ2-2, with a tentative D gene TRBD2 over 6 matching bases. Sequencing was done on a sample of blood. At the DNA level, the sequence is TGTGCCAGCACAGAGCGGTCGGCGGGAAACACCGGGGAGCTGTTTTTT. Its protein is CASTERSAGNTGELFF.